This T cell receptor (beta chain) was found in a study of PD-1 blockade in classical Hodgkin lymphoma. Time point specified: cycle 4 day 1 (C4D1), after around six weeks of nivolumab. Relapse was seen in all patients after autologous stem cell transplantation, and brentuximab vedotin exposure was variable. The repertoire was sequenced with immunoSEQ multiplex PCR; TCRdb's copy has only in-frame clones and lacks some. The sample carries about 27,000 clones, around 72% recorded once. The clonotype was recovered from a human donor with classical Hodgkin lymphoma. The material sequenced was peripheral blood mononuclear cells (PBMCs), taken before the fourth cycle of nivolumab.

CDR3 DNA sequence: TGTGCCAGCAGCTTGTCTACAGCCCAAGAGACCCAGTACTTC. Amino acid sequence: CASSLSTAQETQYF. The V and J genes are TRBV5-5 and TRBJ2-5; D is unresolved. Trimming took 1 base from V and 1 from J, leaving 8 bases between them. Per germline, CDR1 SGHKS and CDR2 YYEKEE (reference sequence). The CDR3 totals 14 residues.